What follows are 14 T cell receptor beta chains derived from one specimen sequenced in a study of blood T cell repertoires in COVID-19. Assay: immunoSEQ multiplex PCR; the TCRdb copy retains only in-frame clones and omits some. The sample holds about 69,000 clones, roughly 89% seen once. The sequenced sample was peripheral blood. The receptors were gathered from a woman aged 45-65 years with active COVID-19.

The chain combines TRBV27 with TRBJ1-2; D not resolved. V was trimmed by 5 bases and J by 3 bases, leaving 10 bases between them. The CDR3 contains 13 residues. Germline V lookup: CDR1 MNHEY, CDR2 SMNVEV (reference sequence). CDR3 DNA: TGTGCCAGCAGTCCAGACGGAGACTATGGCTACACCTTC. Its translation is CASSPDGDYGYTF.

This rearrangement joins TRBV4-1 to TRBJ2-7, with a possible D match to TRBD1 (6 bases). Deletions cut 0 bases from V and 7 bases from J, with 16 bases between. The CDR3 contains 15 residues. Looked up from germline, CDR1 is MGHRA and CDR2 is YSYEKL. CDR3: CASSQDLRGLKEQYF. The CDR3 nucleotides are TGCGCCAGCAGCCAAGATCTCAGGGGCTTGAAGGAGCAGTACTTC.

The V and J genes are TRBV21-1 and TRBJ2-1; TRBD1, the D gene given by the table, was not confirmed from the DNA. TRBV21-1 is marked as a pseudogene. The CDR3 consists of 15 residues. In DNA, the CDR3 is TGTGCCAGCAGCAAAGGAGGAATTTACAGGGCTGAGCAGTTCTTC. Protein: CASSKGGIYRAEQFF.

The count of this clone is one. A read error may produce the germline difference seen at one junction end. The CDR3 here is CASSPGLAERNEQYF. As DNA, the CDR3 is TGTGCTAGCAGCCCCGGGCTAGCGGAGAGGAACGAGCAGTACTTC. V usage is TRBV7-7 and J usage is TRBJ2-7; 7 nucleotides agree with TRBD2. Germline CDR1 is SSHAT and CDR2 is FNYEAQ (reference sequence). CDR3 size: 15 residues.

This sequence joins TRBV30 and TRBJ2-7; TRBD1 matches 7 bases. This CDR3 contains 12 residues. CDR1 and CDR2 (germline): GTSNPN, SVGIG (reference sequence). V was pared by 5 bases and J by 2 bases, with 3 bases of the junction left unmatched. CDR3 bases: TGTGCCTGGGGGGACAGAACCTACGAGCAGTACTTC. Encoded protein: CAWGDRTYEQYF.

This clone has a handful of counts. The V call is TRBV7-9, the J call TRBJ2-7; the match to TRBD1 covers 9 bases. Germline CDR1 and CDR2: SEHNR and FQNEAQ (reference sequence). The CDR3 is 14 amino acids. V shed 3 bases, J shed 6 bases, and the junction held 6 bases outside the gene matches. Written as DNA, the CDR3 is TGTGCCAGCAGCTTGGGGGACAGGGTAGCCGAGCAGTACTTC. Protein sequence: CASSLGDRVAEQYF. The full variable domain, completed using reference TRBV7-9 and TRBJ2-7, is DTGVSQNPRHKITKRGQNVTFRCDPISEHNRLYWYRQTLGQGPEFLTYFQNEAQLEKSRLLSDRFSAERPKGSFSTLEIQRTEQGDSAMYLCASSLGDRVAEQYFGPGTRLTVT.

The V call is TRBV10-1, the J call TRBJ2-7; 9 bases align to TRBD2. Germline assignment: CDR1 WNHNN and CDR2 SYGVQD (reference sequence). V trimming: 3 bases; J trimming: 5 bases; junction bases outside the gene matches: 8. CDR3 length equals 15 residues. The CDR3 nucleotides read TGCGCCAGCAGTGATTTTGGGACTAGCAAGGACGAGCAGTACTTC. The encoded protein is CASSDFGTSKDEQYF.

This chain uses TRBV3-1 (or the pseudogene TRBV3-2) with TRBJ1-1, with a tentative D call TRBD1 (6 bases). The CDR3 length is 14 residues. V was pared by 4 bases and J by 4 bases, with 13 bases between. The germline V gene has CDR1 LGHDT and CDR2 YNNKEL (reference sequence). CDR3 coding DNA: TGTGCCAGCAGCCGAGTAGGGGGTCCCACTGAAGCTTTCTTT. It translates to CASSRVGGPTEAFF.

As for this clone: One junction end does not reproduce the germline sequence, and a read error may be involved. V and J are TRBV28 and TRBJ2-1, with 7 bases aligning to TRBD2. The germline V gene encodes CDR1 MDHEN and CDR2 SYDVKM. CDR3 length equals 15 residues. CDR3 bases: TGTGCCAGTAGTTTGTGGTCTAGCGGAGGGAATGAGCAGTTCTTC. It is translated as CASSLWSSGGNEQFF.

The chain couples TRBV11-2 to TRBJ2-4; D remains unclear. V lost 8 bases and J lost 2, with 13 bases in between. The CDR3 runs 14 residues. The germline V gene encodes CDR1 SGHAT and CDR2 FQNNGV. CDR3 sequence reads: CASGRFSSKNIQYF. The CDR3 region has the DNA TGTGCCAGCGGCCGCTTTTCGTCCAAAAACATTCAGTACTTC. Variable domain in full (rest from reference TRBV11-2 and TRBJ2-4): EAGVAQSPRYKIIEKRQSVAFWCNPISGHATLYWYQQILGQGPKLLIQFQNNGVVDDSQLPKDRFSAERLKGVDSTLKIQPAKLEDSAVYLCASGRFSSKNIQYFGAGTRLSVL.

V is TRBV6-4 and J is TRBJ2-2; D is perhaps TRBD2 (6 bases). The V end lost 3 bases, the J end lost 2 bases, and 10 bases lay between the germline ends. CDR1 MRHNA and CDR2 SNTAGT come from the germline V gene. The CDR3 consists of 15 residues. The CDR3 here is CASSERRGNTGELFF. CDR3 in DNA: TGTGCCAGCAGTGAAAGGCGGGGTAACACCGGGGAGCTGTTTTTT.

V is TRBV12-3 or TRBV12-4 and J is TRBJ1-2; 8 bases are a match to TRBD1. This CDR3 is 13 amino acids long. The V and J ends lost 5 bases and 4 bases, in that order; junction bases with no gene match: 3. CDR3 nucleotides: TGTGCCAGCAGTCTTGGACAGGGCTATGGCTACACCTTC. It yields the protein CASSLGQGYGYTF.

This chain joins TRBV9 and TRBJ1-6, with 9 bases aligning to TRBD1. The CDR3 totals 15 residues. Germline CDR1 SGDLS, CDR2 YYNGEE. V was pared by 4 bases and J by 11 bases, with 10 bases of the junction left unmatched. The CDR3 loop reads CASSPGGTGSTPLHF. In DNA, the CDR3 is TGTGCCAGCAGCCCAGGGGGGACAGGGTCGACACCCCTCCACTTT.

V is TRBV24-1 and J is TRBJ2-1; weak D call: TRBD2 (5 bases). The V and J ends lost 3 bases and 5 bases respectively, with 10 bases between them. The germline CDR1 and CDR2 sequences are KGHDR and SFDVKD. The CDR3 is 14 residues long. CDR3 protein: CATSDEGRHNEQFF. CDR3 nucleotide sequence: TGTGCCACCAGTGATGAGGGCCGACACAATGAGCAGTTCTTC.